Below are 28 T cell receptor beta chains sequenced from a single sample in a study of control samples from healthy donors and cancer patients. The data were produced by immunoSEQ multiplex PCR, yet TCRdb's version contains in-frame clones alone and is incomplete. The profile shows roughly 140,000 clones, roughly 90% of them singletons. What was sequenced was blood. The receptors stem from a man aged 25 to 40 in good health.

The chain has TRBV9 and TRBJ2-1, with D hard to call. This CDR3 has 13 residues. The V gene's germline CDR1 is SGDLS and CDR2 YYNGEE. Trimming shortened V by 1 base and J by 10 bases, and 12 bases separated the two germline ends. This CDR3 is CASSVLDFDEQFF. CDR3 DNA: TGTGCCAGCAGCGTACTAGATTTTGACGAGCAGTTCTTC.

The rearrangement links TRBV7-6 to TRBJ2-7; the match to TRBD2 covers 10 bases. The J segment lost 2 bases and the V segment lost 5 bases, leaving 12 bases of the junction unmatched. This CDR3 contains 17 residues. In germline, CDR1 is SGHVS, CDR2 FNYEAQ. The DNA for the CDR3 is TGTGCCAGCAGCCTTAGCGGGAGAAGCGGGGGGGCCTACGAGCAGTACTTC. The encoded protein is CASSLSGRSGGAYEQYF. The whole variable domain, remainder taken from reference TRBV7-6 and TRBJ2-7, is GAGVSQSPRYKVTKRGQDVALRCDPISGHVSLYWYRQALGQGPEFLTYFNYEAQQDKSGLPNDRFSAERPEGSISTLTIQRTEQRDSAMYRCASSLSGRSGGAYEQYFGPGTRLTVT.

V and J are TRBV19 and TRBJ2-7; TRBD1 aligns across 8 bases. The length of the CDR3 is 14 residues. Germline V gives CDR1 LNHDA, CDR2 SQIVND (reference sequence). V was pared by 5 bases and J by 5 bases, with 8 bases of the junction left unmatched. This chain's CDR3 is CASSGTGQVDEQYF. The CDR3, as DNA: TGTGCCAGTAGTGGCACGGGACAGGTCGACGAGCAGTACTTC.

The rearrangement uses TRBV5-6 and TRBJ1-6, with D perhaps TRBD1 (6 bases). V was clipped by 4 bases and J by 6 bases, with 11 bases between them. The CDR3 is made up of 14 amino acids. Germline loops: CDR1 SGHDT, CDR2 YYEEEE. The CDR3 region is CASSAWTVNSPLHF. Here the CDR3 DNA reads TGTGCCAGCAGCGCCTGGACAGTTAATTCACCCCTCCACTTT.

The chain uses TRBV5-4 and TRBJ1-2; TRBD1 aligns across 10 bases. The J segment lost 4 bases and the V segment lost 3 bases, leaving 3 bases of the junction unmatched. Germline values: CDR1 SGHNT, CDR2 YYREEE (reference sequence). The CDR3 is 14 amino acids. The CDR3 here is CASSSGQGSYGYTF. As DNA, the CDR3 is TGTGCCAGCAGCTCGGGACAGGGGTCCTATGGCTACACCTTC.

This clone was found once. This rearrangement joins TRBV13 to TRBJ2-1; 13 bases fit TRBD2. V was pared by 8 bases and J by 4 bases, with 14 bases of the junction left unmatched. The CDR3 is 18 residues long. The germline CDR1 and CDR2 sequences are PRHDT and FYEKMQ (reference sequence). CDR3 sequence reads: CASSNPTSGGESYNEQFF. The DNA for the CDR3 is TGTGCCAGCTCAAACCCAACTAGCGGGGGGGAGTCTTACAATGAGCAGTTCTTC.

In its sample, this clone was seen a few times. V and J are TRBV5-1 and TRBJ2-3, with 14 bases matching TRBD2. The trim removed 4 bases at V and 0 bases at J, leaving 10 bases unmatched. CDR1 is SGHRS, CDR2 YFSETQ, per germline. The CDR3 runs 19 residues. The CDR3 DNA reads TGCGCCAGCAGCCCAGGACTAGCGGGAGGTTACTTCAGCACAGATACGCAGTATTTT. Its translation: CASSPGLAGGYFSTDTQYF.

The chain uses TRBV7-2 and TRBJ1-3; D gene uncertain. V lost 1 base and J lost 8, with 9 bases in between. CDR1 is SGHTA, CDR2 FQGNSA, per germline. The CDR3 runs 13 residues. For the CDR3, the DNA is TGTGCCAGCAGCTTAGTAGGGTTGGACACCATATATTTT. It codes for CASSLVGLDTIYF. Looking up the rest from reference TRBV7-2 and TRBJ1-3 gives the full variable domain: GAGVSQSPSNKVTEKGKDVELRCDPISGHTALYWYRQSLGQGLEFLIYFQGNSAPDKSGLPSDRFSAERTGGSVSTLTIQRTQQEDSAVYLCASSLVGLDTIYFGEGSWLTVV.

This chain uses TRBV7-3 with TRBJ2-1; 14 bases line up with TRBD2. The germline gives CDR1 SGHTA, CDR2 FQGTGA. Trimming took 3 bases from V and 0 from J; bases not matched to a gene: 7. This CDR3 comprises 19 residues. CDR3: CASSLGTSGSRSSYNEQFF. CDR3 bases: TGTGCCAGCAGCTTGGGGACTAGCGGGAGCCGGAGCTCCTACAATGAGCAGTTCTTC.

A single count supports this clone. The chain uses TRBV7-6 and TRBJ1-6; no definite D call. This CDR3 is built from 15 residues. Between the trimmed V and J ends, which lost 1 base and 5 bases, there was a span of 9 bases. Germline CDR1 and CDR2: SGHVS and FNYEAQ. CDR3 nucleotides: TGTGCCAGCAGCTTAGTCTTTTTAAATAATTCACCCCTCCACTTT. It codes for CASSLVFLNNSPLHF.

The chain has TRBV20-1 and TRBJ2-7; the D is unclear. In germline, CDR1 is DFQATT, CDR2 SNEGSKA (reference sequence). V lost 3 bases to trimming and J lost 0 bases, with 12 bases between them. The CDR3 has 14 amino acids. The DNA for the CDR3 is TGCAGTGCTAGTTCCAGCAGAAGCTCCTACGAGCAGTACTTC. Protein: CSASSSRSSYEQYF.

The chain has TRBV6-5 and TRBJ1-1; 8 bases line up with TRBD1. V gave up 8 bases and J gave up 5 bases; unmatched junction bases: 10. In germline, CDR1 is MNHEY, CDR2 SVGAGI. This CDR3 spans 14 amino acids. CDR3 amino acids: CASERTGRGTEAFF. The CDR3, as DNA: TGTGCCAGCGAACGGACAGGGCGAGGAACTGAAGCTTTCTTT.

This chain connects TRBV10-3 to TRBJ2-7; 9 nucleotides match TRBD2. CDR3 length: 19 residues. Germline CDR1 and CDR2: ENHRY and SYGVKD. The V and J ends lost 5 bases and 0 bases, in that order; junction bases with no gene match: 17. The DNA of the CDR3 is TGTGCCATCAGTCCCTTTCTCGGTCGCGCGGGAGGGCCCTCCTACGAGCAGTACTTC. It codes for CAISPFLGRAGGPSYEQYF.

Concerning this clone itself: This sample also contains other DNA sequences that code for the same CDR3. The chain links TRBV6-5 to TRBJ2-7; D gene ambiguous. The CDR3 runs to 13 residues. V was cut by 0 bases and J by 4 bases, with 7 bases left in between. Germline V gene sequence: CDR1 MNHEY, CDR2 SVGAGI. The CDR3 sequence: CASSYSLGYEQYF. CDR3 sequence (DNA): TGTGCCAGCAGTTACTCGTTGGGGTACGAGCAGTACTTC.

The chain combines TRBV19 with TRBJ2-5, with D perhaps given as TRBD1 or TRBD2 (5 bases each). CDR3 size: 16 residues. V dropped 5 bases and J dropped 1 base, with 17 bases sitting between them. Germline V gene sequence: CDR1 LNHDA, CDR2 SQIVND (reference sequence). The CDR3 DNA sequence: TGTGCCAGTAGTCCCAGGGACGCCCCACGCCAAGAGACCCAGTACTTC. Protein product: CASSPRDAPRQETQYF.

In this sample, this clone turned up once. This chain links TRBV7-4 with TRBJ2-7; D is unclear. CDR1 SGHVT and CDR2 SQSDAQ come from the germline V gene. The CDR3 runs 14 residues. The ends were cut back, 2 bases at V and 1 base at J, with 9 bases in the middle. The CDR3 is CASSLSHRSYEQYF. As DNA, the CDR3 is TGTGCCAGCAGCTTAAGTCACAGATCCTACGAGCAGTACTTC.

The rearrangement links TRBV6-5 to TRBJ2-7, with D maybe TRBD2 (6 bases). In germline, CDR1 is MNHEY, CDR2 SVGAGI. The CDR3 extends over 13 amino acids. V lost 6 bases to trimming and J lost 6 bases, with 15 bases between them. CDR3 bases: TGTGCCAGCAGACTAGATGGGGGAGGCGAGCAGTACTTC. It yields the protein CASRLDGGGEQYF.

The J gene is TRBJ1-4, the V gene TRBV3-1 (or the pseudogene TRBV3-2); 8 bases map to TRBD1. The CDR3 loop spans 15 amino acids. The V gene's germline CDR1 is LGHDT and CDR2 YNNKEL (reference sequence). Losses at the gene ends were 4 bases for V and 6 bases for J; bases not matched to a gene: 7. The CDR3 loop is CASSPRGRLYEKLFF. The DNA for the CDR3 is TGTGCCAGCAGCCCCAGGGGGCGTTTGTATGAAAAACTGTTTTTT.

The rearrangement joins TRBV29-1 to TRBJ2-2, with D perhaps matching TRBD1 (5 bases). Trimming removed 4 bases at V and 1 base at J, with 10 bases between. Germline V gene lookup returns CDR1 SQVTM and CDR2 ANQGSEA. The CDR3 sequence is 14 residues long. CDR3 sequence: CSVAGRMNTGELFF. CDR3 nucleotides: TGCAGCGTTGCAGGGCGGATGAACACCGGGGAGCTGTTTTTT.

The rearrangement uses TRBV12-3 or TRBV12-4 and TRBJ2-7, with D hard to call. The CDR3 extends over 13 amino acids. The V gene lost 3 bases and the J gene lost 2 bases, with 8 bases spanning the gap. The CDR3 region is CASSLAATYEQYF. The CDR3 nucleotides are TGTGCCAGCAGTTTGGCAGCCACCTACGAGCAGTACTTC.

This clone was counted between two and nine times. This sequence joins TRBV4-3 and TRBJ1-1; D is undetermined. The V and J ends lost 0 bases and 1 base respectively, with 9 bases between them. Germline V lookup: CDR1 LGHNA, CDR2 YSLEER. The CDR3 totals 15 residues. CDR3 sequence (DNA): TGCGCCAGCAGCCAAGATGTTTCAGGGAACACTGAAGCTTTCTTT. This gives the protein CASSQDVSGNTEAFF.

The V gene is TRBV5-1, the J gene TRBJ2-4; 12 bases match TRBD2. The CDR3 extends over 19 amino acids. Germline V lookup: CDR1 SGHRS, CDR2 YFSETQ. With V trimmed by 0 bases and J by 1 base, 8 bases remained unmatched. The CDR3 region has the DNA TGCGCCAGCAGCTTGGATCCTAGCGGGAGGGCCCCGGCCAAAAACATTCAGTACTTC. Its translation: CASSLDPSGRAPAKNIQYF.

The table lists this clone with many counts. The V gene is TRBV19, the J gene TRBJ2-6; 10 bases align to TRBD1. Trimming at V came to 3 bases and at J to 0 bases, leaving 8 bases not matched to a gene. This CDR3 has 19 residues. Germline V gene data show CDR1 as LNHDA and CDR2 as SQIVND (reference sequence). The CDR3 DNA reads TGTGCCAGTAGTATGGCCGGGACAGGGGTACTCTCTGGGGCCAACGTCCTGACTTTC. Translation: CASSMAGTGVLSGANVLTF.

The chain links TRBV27 to TRBJ1-1; no firm D call. The CDR3 has 13 amino acids. V was clipped by 0 bases and J by 6 bases, with 8 bases between them. Germline assignment: CDR1 MNHEY and CDR2 SMNVEV (reference sequence). The chain's CDR3 is CASSLSGSAEAFF. The CDR3 coding sequence is TGTGCCAGCAGTTTATCAGGTAGCGCTGAAGCTTTCTTT.

This clone came up once. The V and J genes are TRBV6-6 and TRBJ2-7, with 7 positions matching TRBD1. The V segment lost 6 bases and the J segment 2 bases; nucleotides outside the gene matches: 4. Germline V gives CDR1 MNHNY, CDR2 SVGAGI (reference sequence). This CDR3 has 13 residues. CDR3 region: CASSRDRAYEQYF. The CDR3 DNA follows: TGTGCCAGCAGCCGGGACAGAGCCTACGAGCAGTACTTC.

The gene calls are TRBV5-1 and TRBJ2-2, with D uncertain. Deletions cut 0 bases from V and 8 bases from J, with 8 bases between. The CDR3 spans 13 residues. In germline, CDR1 is SGHRS, CDR2 YFSETQ. The CDR3 spells CASSLDFGGELFF. The CDR3 coding sequence is TGCGCCAGCAGCTTGGATTTCGGGGGGGAGCTGTTTTTT. Complete variable domain (other parts from reference TRBV5-1 and TRBJ2-2): KAGVTQTPRYLIKTRGQQVTLSCSPISGHRSVSWYQQTPGQGLQFLFEYFSETQRNKGNFPGRFSGRQFSNSRSEMNVSTLELGDSALYLCASSLDFGGELFFGEGSRLTVL.

The chain couples TRBV4-1 to TRBJ1-2; 7 bases match TRBD1. Germline loops: CDR1 MGHRA, CDR2 YSYEKL. This CDR3 is built from 14 residues. V was clipped by 0 bases and J by 6 bases; unmatched bases: 4. The CDR3 is CASSQEATGNGYTF. DNA of the CDR3: TGCGCCAGCAGCCAAGAAGCGACAGGGAATGGCTACACCTTC.

The chain joins TRBV10-3 to TRBJ2-7; no clear D gene. CDR1 is ENHRY, CDR2 SYGVKD, per germline. The CDR3 contains 13 residues. V gave up 4 bases and J gave up 3 bases, with 10 bases separating them. The CDR3 reads CAISGHNDYEQYF. The CDR3 DNA reads TGTGCCATCAGTGGACACAACGACTACGAGCAGTACTTC.